This T cell receptor (beta chain) was recovered during a study of T-cell reconstitution after alpha-beta-depleted transplantation in children. Points from the study as a whole: From surviving recipient T cells and thymic progenitors came the high day-60 TCRbeta diversity observed in some patients. Expanded graft clones, several hundred of them, were reportedly the source of alpha-beta T cells about two months after transplant.

It was with unique molecular identifiers that the TCRbeta library was prepared. Each CDR3 protein is one row after TCRdb ran MiXCR on the PCR reads. The sample holds about 590,000 distinct CDR3 sequences; 10% to 15% are singletons and the top ten take over 2%. Germline lookup yields CDR1 SQVTM and CDR2 ANQGSEA. With V trimmed by 6 bases and J by 8 bases, 9 bases remained unmatched. CDR3 length equals 13 residues. This clonotype turned up a few times. Its antigen remains unidentified. The TCR sequence derives from a male patient younger than 18 who had a stem cell transplant for acute myeloid leukemia, so the T cells may come from the graft donor. This rearrangement joins TRBV29-1 to TRBJ1-2, with 10 bases identical to TRBD1. Sequenced here: PBMCs, mostly from graft donor cells, sampled 360 days after TCRalphabeta/CD19-depleted stem cell transplant. CDR3 bases: TGCAGCGTGATGACAGGGGGCCGTGCAGGCTACACCTTC. This encodes CSVMTGGRAGYTF. Drawing the rest from reference TRBV29-1 and TRBJ1-2, the complete variable domain is SAVISQKPSRDICQRGTSLTIQCQVDSQVTMMFWYRQQPGQSLTLIATANQGSEATYESGFVIDKFPISRPNLTFSTLTVSNMSPEDSSIYLCSVMTGGRAGYTFGSGTRLTVV.